A single sample is the source of the 8 T cell receptor beta chains below, sequenced in a study of Graves' ophthalmopathy and Graves' hyperthyroidism. RNA served as the template for amplifying TCR beta CDR3 regions. RT-PCR was first run with HTBI primers, then multiplex PCR in a second round. TCRdb re-called the multiplex PCR reads through MiXCR, storing one row per CDR3 protein. Among about half a million distinct CDR3 sequences listed, approximately 15% were seen once. Input material: blood. Source of these receptors: a woman in her 30s with Graves' ophthalmopathy.

V usage is TRBV4-2 and J usage is TRBJ2-7; D perhaps matches TRBD2 (6 bases). The V end lost 1 base, the J end lost 2 bases, and 15 bases lay between the germline ends. Germline loops: CDR1 LGHNA, CDR2 YNFKEQ. The CDR3 is 16 residues long. This chain's CDR3 is CASSQARLASTYEQYF. The CDR3 nucleotides are TGTGCCAGCAGCCAAGCCCGCCTAGCGAGCACCTACGAGCAGTACTTC.

The chain couples TRBV10-3 to TRBJ2-7; 9 bases align to TRBD2. The V gene's germline CDR1 is ENHRY and CDR2 SYGVKD. CDR3 length: 15 amino acids. The V gene end was trimmed by 4 bases and the J gene end by 7 bases; junction bases not matched to a gene: 11. The CDR3 loop is CAISVDSGSSGEQYF. The CDR3 nucleotides are TGTGCCATCAGTGTCGATAGCGGGAGTTCGGGAGAGCAGTACTTC.

Ten or more counts support this clonotype. This chain connects TRBV6-5 to TRBJ1-6; TRBD1 might be the D (6 bases). V was shortened by 6 bases and J by 5 bases, with 11 bases between the two germline ends. The CDR3 is 14 amino acids. The germline gives CDR1 MNHEY, CDR2 SVGAGI. The CDR3 loop reads CASRTTGNNSPLHF. The DNA for the CDR3 is TGTGCCAGCAGAACCACAGGGAATAATTCACCCCTCCACTTT.

This clonotype was picked up many times. The chain combines TRBV12-3 or TRBV12-4 with TRBJ2-2; D call uncertain. V gave up 7 bases and J gave up 3 bases, with 6 bases separating them. CDR3 length equals 12 residues. The CDR3 loop reads CASNLDTGELFF. In DNA form, the CDR3 reads TGTGCCAGCAACCTCGACACCGGGGAGCTGTTTTTT.

This clonotype was seen many times. The V call is TRBV28, the J call TRBJ2-5, with D uncertain. V was shortened by 6 bases and J by 5 bases, with 16 bases between the two germline ends. Germline V CDR1 and CDR2: MDHEN, SYDVKM. The CDR3 totals 14 residues. CDR3 in amino acids: CASSNGVRRETQYF. DNA for the CDR3: TGTGCCAGCAGCAACGGTGTTCGGCGGGAGACCCAGTACTTC.

This clonotype has a count of ten or more. The rearrangement uses TRBV28 and TRBJ1-2; 8 positions agree with TRBD1. Germline lookup yields CDR1 MDHEN and CDR2 SYDVKM. J lost 4 bases, V lost 9 bases, and 7 bases had no gene match. This CDR3 contains 13 residues. CDR3 in amino acids: CASRDRGTYGYTF. CDR3 sequence (DNA): TGTGCCAGTCGAGACAGGGGTACCTATGGCTACACCTTC.

This clonotype was detected ten times or more. V is TRBV28 and J is TRBJ2-7; perhaps TRBD2 as D (5 bases). V was shortened by 2 bases and J by 7 bases, with 12 bases between the two germline ends. Looked up from germline, CDR1 is MDHEN and CDR2 is SYDVKM. This CDR3 has 13 residues. CDR3 sequence: CASSLPQEREQYF. In DNA form, the CDR3 reads TGTGCCAGCAGTTTACCTCAGGAGCGGGAGCAGTACTTC.

This clonotype was observed a handful of times. V is TRBV7-2 and J is TRBJ1-2, with 9 bases lining up with TRBD1. V gave up 5 bases and J gave up 8 bases; unmatched junction bases: 9. Germline assignment: CDR1 SGHTA and CDR2 FQGNSA. The CDR3 runs 14 residues. The CDR3 spells CASSKQGQGRGYTF. As DNA, the CDR3 is TGTGCCAGCAGCAAGCAAGGACAGGGGAGAGGCTACACCTTC.